This TCR beta chain was sequenced for a study of CD8+ T cells in alopecia areata. Across the whole study: Those patients who were treated received oral tofacitinib, which was given at 5 to 10 mg twice daily for moderate-to-severe alopecia areata.

Treatment noted: oral pan-JAK inhibitor, 5-10 mg twice daily. The authors sorted CD4+ and CD8+ T cells from PBMCs. With respect to this clone: Its antigen remains unknown.

Study-wide results and caveats: Among patients, TCR sharing was less clear than in mice, a difference possibly due in part to HLA diversity in the patient population. Scalp clonality, along with expanded CD8+ clones among the top 100, was significantly decreased by tofacitinib.

Extraction and reverse transcription of RNA yielded cDNA as the sequencing template. The data were produced by immunoSEQ multiplex PCR, yet TCRdb's version contains in-frame clones alone and is incomplete. Of about 160,000 clones in the sample, around three fifths are singletons; the top ten hold over 12%. Trimming removed 0 bases at V and 6 bases at J, with 8 bases between. Per the germline V gene, CDR1 is GTSNPN and CDR2 is SVGIG (reference sequence). The CDR3 is 13 residues long. This material consisted of CD4+ T cells sorted from blood, taken at week 24, from a patient treated with tofacitinib. This sequence joins TRBV30 and TRBJ2-2; D is unclear. The sequence came from a human donor with alopecia areata. The CDR3 reads CAWSVDWPGELFF. The CDR3 DNA is TGTGCCTGGAGTGTCGACTGGCCCGGGGAGCTGTTTTTT.